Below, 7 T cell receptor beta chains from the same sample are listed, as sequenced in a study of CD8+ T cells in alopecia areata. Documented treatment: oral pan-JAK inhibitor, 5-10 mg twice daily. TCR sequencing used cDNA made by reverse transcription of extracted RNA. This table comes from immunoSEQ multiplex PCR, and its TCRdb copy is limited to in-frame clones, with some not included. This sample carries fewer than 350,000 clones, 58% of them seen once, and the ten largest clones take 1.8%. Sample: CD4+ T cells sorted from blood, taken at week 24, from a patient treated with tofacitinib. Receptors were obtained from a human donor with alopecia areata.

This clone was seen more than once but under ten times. DNA of the CDR3: TGCAGCGGACGGGACGGATGGTACCAAGAGACCCAGTACTTC. It is translated as CSGRDGWYQETQYF. The rearrangement joins TRBV29-1 to TRBJ2-5; the D call may be TRBD1 or TRBD2 (5 bases each). Trimming removed 7 bases at V and 0 bases at J, with 15 bases between. Germline V gene sequence: CDR1 SQVTM, CDR2 ANQGSEA. The length of the CDR3 is 14 residues.

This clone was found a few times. In nucleotides, the CDR3 is TGTGCCAGCTCACCGCTCTCCTACGAGCAGTACTTC. Encoded protein: CASSPLSYEQYF. This chain joins TRBV18 and TRBJ2-7, with D uncertain. Germline V gives CDR1 KGHSH, CDR2 LQKENI. V dropped 3 bases and J dropped 0 bases, with 3 bases sitting between them. This CDR3 spans 12 amino acids. Based on the CDR3 plus reference TRBV18 and TRBJ2-7, the full variable domain is NAGVMQNPRHLVRRRGQEARLRCSPMKGHSHVYWYRQLPEEGLKFMVYLQKENIIDESGMPKERFSAEFPKEGPSILRIQQVVRGDSAAYFCASSPLSYEQYFGPGTRLTVT.

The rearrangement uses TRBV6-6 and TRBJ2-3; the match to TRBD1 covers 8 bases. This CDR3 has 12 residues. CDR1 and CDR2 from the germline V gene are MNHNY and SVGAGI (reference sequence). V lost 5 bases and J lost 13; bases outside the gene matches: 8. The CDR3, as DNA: TGTGCCAGCAGTCCAGGGGGCCCTATGGAGTATTTT. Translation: CASSPGGPMEYF.

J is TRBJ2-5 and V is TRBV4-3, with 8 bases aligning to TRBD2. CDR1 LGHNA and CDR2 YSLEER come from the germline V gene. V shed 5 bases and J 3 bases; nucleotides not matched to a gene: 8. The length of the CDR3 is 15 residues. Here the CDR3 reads CASSKGISGEETQYF. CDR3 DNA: TGCGCCAGCAGCAAAGGGATTAGCGGGGAAGAGACCCAGTACTTC.

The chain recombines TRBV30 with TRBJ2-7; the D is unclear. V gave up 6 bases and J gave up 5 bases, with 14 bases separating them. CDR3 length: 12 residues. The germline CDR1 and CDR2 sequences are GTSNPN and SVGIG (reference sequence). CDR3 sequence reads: CACSPAAHEQYF. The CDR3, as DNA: TGTGCCTGCTCGCCGGCAGCGCACGAGCAGTACTTC. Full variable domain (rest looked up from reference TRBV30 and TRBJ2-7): SQTIHQWPATLVQPVGSPLSLECTVEGTSNPNLYWYRQAAGRGLQLLFYSVGIGQISSEVPQNLSASRPQDRQFILSSKKLLLSDSGFYLCACSPAAHEQYFGPGTRLTVT.

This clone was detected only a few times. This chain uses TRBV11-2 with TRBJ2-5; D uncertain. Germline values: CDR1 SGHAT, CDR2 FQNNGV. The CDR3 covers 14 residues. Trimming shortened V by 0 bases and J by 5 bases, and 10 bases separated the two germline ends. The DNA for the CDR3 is TGTGCCAGCAGCTTAGATGGGGTGTCGGAGACCCAGTACTTC. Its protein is CASSLDGVSETQYF.

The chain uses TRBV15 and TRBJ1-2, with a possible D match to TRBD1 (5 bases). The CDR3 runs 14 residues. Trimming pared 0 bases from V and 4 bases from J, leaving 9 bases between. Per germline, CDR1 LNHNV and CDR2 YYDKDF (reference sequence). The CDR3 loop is CATSREGEFYGYTF. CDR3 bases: TGTGCCACCAGCAGAGAGGGGGAATTCTATGGCTACACCTTC.